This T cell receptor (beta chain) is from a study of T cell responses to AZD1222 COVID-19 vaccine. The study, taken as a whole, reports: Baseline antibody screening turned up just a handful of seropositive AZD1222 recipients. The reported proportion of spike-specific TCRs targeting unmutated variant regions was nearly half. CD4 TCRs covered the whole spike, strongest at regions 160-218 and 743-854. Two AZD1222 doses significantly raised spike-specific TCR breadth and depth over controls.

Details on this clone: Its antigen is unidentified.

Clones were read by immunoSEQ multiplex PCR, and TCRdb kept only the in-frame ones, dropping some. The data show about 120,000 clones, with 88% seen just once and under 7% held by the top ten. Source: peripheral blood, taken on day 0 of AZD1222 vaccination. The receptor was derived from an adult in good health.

The CDR3 DNA is TGTGCCACCAGCAGAGATCGGTTGCGCGAGCAGTACTTC. Translating gives CATSRDRLREQYF. V usage is TRBV15 and J usage is TRBJ2-7; D is uncertain. The germline V gene has CDR1 LNHNV and CDR2 YYDKDF (reference sequence). Trimming removed 0 bases at V and 6 bases at J, with 9 bases between. This CDR3 has 13 amino acids.